This T cell receptor (beta chain) was found in a study of T-cell reconstitution after alpha-beta-depleted transplantation in children. Preparation of the TCRbeta library was carried out with unique molecular identifiers. TCRdb passed the PCR reads through MiXCR, listing each CDR3 protein once. The data show hundreds of thousands of distinct CDR3 sequences, with 15% to 20% seen just once and approximately 1.1% held by the top ten. V was cut by 8 bases and J by 2 bases, with 12 bases left in between. Germline V CDR1 and CDR2: MDHEN, SYDVKM. The CDR3 loop spans 13 amino acids. This chain links TRBV28 with TRBJ1-2; D is possibly TRBD1 (6 bases). The sequencing here drew on PBMCs from the stem cell graft donor, taken from the stem cell graft. The receptor was derived from a human donor who donated a stem cell graft to a child with acute myeloid leukemia. For the CDR3, the DNA is TGTGCCAGCTTGGACAGCCGAAACTATGGCTACACCTTC. It is translated as CASLDSRNYGYTF.